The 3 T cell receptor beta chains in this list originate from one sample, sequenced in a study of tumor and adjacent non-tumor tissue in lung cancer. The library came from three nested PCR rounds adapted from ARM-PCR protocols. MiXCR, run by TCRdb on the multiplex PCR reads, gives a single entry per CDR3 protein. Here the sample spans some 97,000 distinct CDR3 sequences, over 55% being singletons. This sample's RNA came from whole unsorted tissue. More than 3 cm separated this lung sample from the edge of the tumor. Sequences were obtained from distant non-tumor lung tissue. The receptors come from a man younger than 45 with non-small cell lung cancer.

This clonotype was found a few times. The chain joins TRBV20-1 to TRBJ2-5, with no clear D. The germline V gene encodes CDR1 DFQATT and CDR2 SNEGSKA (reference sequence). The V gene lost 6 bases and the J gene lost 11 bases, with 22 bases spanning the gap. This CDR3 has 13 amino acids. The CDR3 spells CSAKLGPGEAQYF. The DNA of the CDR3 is TGCAGTGCCAAGTTAGGCCCTGGCGAGGCTCAGTACTTC.

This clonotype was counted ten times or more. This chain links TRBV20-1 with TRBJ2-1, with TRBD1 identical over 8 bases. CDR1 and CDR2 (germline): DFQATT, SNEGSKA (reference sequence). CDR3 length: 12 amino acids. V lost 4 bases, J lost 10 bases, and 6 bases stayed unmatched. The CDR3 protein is CSANQGAGEQFF. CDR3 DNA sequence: TGCAGTGCTAATCAGGGGGCGGGGGAGCAGTTCTTC.

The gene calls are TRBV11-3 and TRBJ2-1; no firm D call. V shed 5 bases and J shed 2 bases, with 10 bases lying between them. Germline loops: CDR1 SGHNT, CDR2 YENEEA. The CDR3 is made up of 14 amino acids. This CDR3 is CASSGAATYNEQFF. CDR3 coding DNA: TGTGCCAGCAGCGGCGCGGCAACCTACAATGAGCAGTTCTTC. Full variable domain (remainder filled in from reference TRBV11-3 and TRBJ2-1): EAGVVQSPRYKIIEKKQPVAFWCNPISGHNTLYWYLQNLGQGPELLIRYENEEAVDDSQLPKDRFSAERLKGVDSTLKIQPAELGDSAVYLCASSGAATYNEQFFGPGTRLTVL.